This note documents a single T cell receptor (beta chain) sequence. Time point in this sample: peripheral blood 6 weeks after treatment start. TCRdb's table, derived via immunoSEQ multiplex PCR, lists solely in-frame clones and lacks some. The table shows about 66,000 clones, with roughly 90% occurring only once. The data were taken from a study of PD-L1 blockade in urothelial cancer. The sample consisted of PBMCs, taken around atezolizumab (anti-PD-L1) treatment. This receptor was taken from a man aged 60-69 years with urothelial cancer.

Here the CDR3 reads CASSSGFREQYF. The CDR3 DNA sequence: TGCGCCAGCAGCTCAGGGTTCCGCGAGCAGTACTTC. The chain combines TRBV5-1 with TRBJ2-7; D perhaps matches TRBD1 (5 bases). CDR3 length equals 12 residues. Germline assignment: CDR1 SGHRS and CDR2 YFSETQ. Between the trimmed V and J ends, which lost 3 bases and 6 bases, there was a span of 10 bases.